This T cell receptor beta chain was found in a study of molecular identifiers for immune sequencing clone quantification. General study points: Amid approximately 1 million naive cells, spiked Jurkat TCR RNA from one cell was reportedly still detectable.

The CDR3 runs 13 residues. Germline lookup yields CDR1 SGHNT and CDR2 YENEEA. J lost 3 bases, V lost 5 bases, and 3 bases had no gene match. Naive CD8 T cells underwent sorting with the CD8+CD4-CCR7+CD45RA+ definition. Library preparation followed earlier protocols using designated TCR primers. TCRdb re-called the PCR reads with MiXCR, one entry per CDR3 protein. The table has 65,000 or so distinct CDR3 sequences, 15% to 20% seen once. There are many counts of this clonotype. Its antigen remains unidentified. The sequencing sample was made of naive CD8+ T cells from blood, with Jurkat cell RNA spiked in. Subset defined: FACS-sorted CD8+CD4-CCR7+CD45RA+ naive T cells. J is TRBJ2-7 and V is TRBV11-3; 8 nucleotides agree with TRBD2. This TCR was sampled from a human donor in good health. Some libraries in this study had Jurkat cell RNA spiked in. CDR3 loop: CASSPRGGYEQYF. The CDR3 DNA follows: TGTGCCAGCAGCCCCCGGGGGGGCTACGAGCAGTACTTC.